This paragraph covers one TCR beta chain sequence. This sample stems from a study of blood T cell repertoires in COVID-19. Overall study: COVID-19 samples, acute and convalescent, were from the United States, Italy and Spain. From T cells, B-cell-depleted T cells, or PBMCs came the material, which was cDNA or gDNA.

The CDR3 covers 15 residues. CDR1 and CDR2 from the germline V gene are ENHRY and SYGVKD. The J segment lost 7 bases and the V segment lost 2 bases, leaving 5 bases of the junction unmatched. As handled by the study authors: The assay estimated nucleated cells by amplifying reference gene primers. Assay used: immunoSEQ multiplex PCR; TCRdb lists only in-frame clones, some missing. V, J and clone size were drawn from that table, and D and trimming were deduced from the DNA. Of about 190,000 clones in the sample, approximately 90% were seen once. The specimen sequenced was peripheral blood. The clonotype comes from a human donor in a cohort sampled during active COVID-19. V is TRBV10-3 and J is TRBJ1-6, with 7 bases fitting TRBD1. The CDR3 region is CAISEDRVGNSPLHF. The CDR3 bases are TGTGCCATCAGTGAGGACAGGGTGGGGAATTCACCCCTCCACTTT.